This TCR beta chain was identified during a study of patients and donors after allogeneic stem cell transplantation. TCRdb called the RT-PCR reads again in MiXCR, with one record for every CDR3 protein. This table holds about 960,000 distinct CDR3 sequences, roughly 18% found once. The CDR3 is made up of 10 amino acids. Trimming shortened V by 7 bases and J by 5 bases, and 8 bases separated the two germline ends. Germline CDR1 reads SQVTM; CDR2 reads ANQGSEA. This receptor was taken from a human donor who was either an allogeneic HSCT recipient or a stem cell or donor lymphocyte infusion donor (not recorded which). It is not recorded whose cells these are; they may come from a transplant donor. The chain combines TRBV29-1 with TRBJ2-5; possibly TRBD1 or TRBD2 for D (5 bases each). Sequenced sample: blood, either unsorted or a sorted T cell fraction (not recorded which). In DNA form, the CDR3 reads TGCAGCGCCTGGGGGGAGACCCAGTACTTC. Translating gives CSAWGETQYF.